This T cell receptor beta chain was identified in a study of blood T cell repertoires in COVID-19. Study information: The study drew acute and convalescent COVID-19 samples from the United States, Italy and Spain. PBMCs, B-cell-depleted T cells, or T cells were the source of the cDNA or gDNA that made up the material.

Under the authors' procedure: How many nucleated cells were present was estimated from reference gene primer amplification. Repertoires were generated with immunoSEQ multiplex PCR, while TCRdb's copy carries only in-frame clones and drops some. That table gives V, J and clone size, and the DNA gave D and trimming. The data show around 300,000 clones, around four fifths seen once. This CDR3 comprises 14 residues. With 3 bases clipped from V and 0 bases from J, the junction kept 2 bases outside the gene matches. In germline, CDR1 is SGHKS, CDR2 YYEKEE (reference sequence). This clone is a singleton in its sample.

This rearrangement joins TRBV5-5 to TRBJ1-1; 7 nucleotides align to TRBD1. This clonotype originated in a man aged 30-40 years with active or convalescent COVID-19. Material: peripheral blood. This CDR3 is CASSSGQLNTEAFF. The CDR3 DNA follows: TGTGCCAGCAGCTCGGGACAGCTGAACACTGAAGCTTTCTTT.